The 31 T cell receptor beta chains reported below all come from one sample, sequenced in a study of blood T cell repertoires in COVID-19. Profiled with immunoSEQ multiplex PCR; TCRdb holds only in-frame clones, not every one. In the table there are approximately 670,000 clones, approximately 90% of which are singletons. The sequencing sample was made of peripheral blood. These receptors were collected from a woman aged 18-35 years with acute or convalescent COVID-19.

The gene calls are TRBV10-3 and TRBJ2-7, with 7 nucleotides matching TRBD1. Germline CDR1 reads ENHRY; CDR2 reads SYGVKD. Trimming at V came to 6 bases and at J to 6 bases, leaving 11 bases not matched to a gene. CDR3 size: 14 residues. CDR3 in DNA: TGTGCCATCAGAAAAACCGGGACAGACCTCGAGCAGTACTTC. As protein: CAIRKTGTDLEQYF.

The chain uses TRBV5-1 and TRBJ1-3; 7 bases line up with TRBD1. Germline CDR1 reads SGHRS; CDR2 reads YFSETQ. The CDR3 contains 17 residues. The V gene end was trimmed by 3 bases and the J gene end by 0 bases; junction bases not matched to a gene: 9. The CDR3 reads CASSSSQGRSSGNTIYF. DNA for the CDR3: TGCGCCAGCAGCTCCTCACAGGGGAGAAGCTCTGGAAACACCATATATTTT.

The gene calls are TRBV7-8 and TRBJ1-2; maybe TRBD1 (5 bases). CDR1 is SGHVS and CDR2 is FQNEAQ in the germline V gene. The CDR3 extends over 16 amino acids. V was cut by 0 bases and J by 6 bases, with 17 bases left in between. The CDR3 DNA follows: TGTGCCAGCAGCTTAGCGTACCCGCAGGACATGGATGGCTACACCTTC. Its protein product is CASSLAYPQDMDGYTF.

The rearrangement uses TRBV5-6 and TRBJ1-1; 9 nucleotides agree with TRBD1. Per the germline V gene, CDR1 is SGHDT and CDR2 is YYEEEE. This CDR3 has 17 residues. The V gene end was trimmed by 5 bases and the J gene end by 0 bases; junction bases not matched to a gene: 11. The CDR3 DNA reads TGTGCCAGCAGACTTGACAGGGGGAATATCATGAACACTGAAGCTTTCTTT. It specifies CASRLDRGNIMNTEAFF.

CDR3 protein: CSAASNYGYTF. The CDR3 DNA is TGCAGTGCTGCCAGTAACTATGGCTACACCTTC. The genes are TRBV20-1 and TRBJ1-2; D uncertain. The CDR3 loop spans 11 amino acids. V gave up 5 bases and J gave up 1 base, with 5 bases separating them. The germline gives CDR1 DFQATT, CDR2 SNEGSKA (reference sequence).

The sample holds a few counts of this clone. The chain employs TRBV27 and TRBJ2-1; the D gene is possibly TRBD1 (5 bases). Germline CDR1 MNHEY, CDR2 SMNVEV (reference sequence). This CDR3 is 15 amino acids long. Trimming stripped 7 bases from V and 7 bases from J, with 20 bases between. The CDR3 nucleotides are TGTGCCAGCACCAGGGATGCCCTAATACGGAATGAGCAGTTCTTC. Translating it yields CASTRDALIRNEQFF.

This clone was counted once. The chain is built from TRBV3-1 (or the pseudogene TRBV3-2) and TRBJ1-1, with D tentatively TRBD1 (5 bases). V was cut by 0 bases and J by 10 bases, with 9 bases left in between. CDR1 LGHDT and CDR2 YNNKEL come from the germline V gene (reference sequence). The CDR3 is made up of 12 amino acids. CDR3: CASSQEGGVAFF. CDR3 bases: TGTGCCAGCAGCCAAGAAGGAGGGGTAGCTTTCTTT.

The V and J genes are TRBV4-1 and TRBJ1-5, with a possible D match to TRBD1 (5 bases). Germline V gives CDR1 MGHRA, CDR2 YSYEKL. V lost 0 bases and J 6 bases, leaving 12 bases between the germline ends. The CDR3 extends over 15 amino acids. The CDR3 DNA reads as TGCGCCAGCAGCCAAGACCCAGGGATGGGTCAGCCCCAGCATTTT. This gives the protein CASSQDPGMGQPQHF.

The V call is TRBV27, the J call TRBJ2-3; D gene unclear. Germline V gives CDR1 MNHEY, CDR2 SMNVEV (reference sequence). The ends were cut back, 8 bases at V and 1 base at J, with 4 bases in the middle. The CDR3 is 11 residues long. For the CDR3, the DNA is TGTGCCAGCGGCCGCACAGATACGCAGTATTTT. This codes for CASGRTDTQYF.

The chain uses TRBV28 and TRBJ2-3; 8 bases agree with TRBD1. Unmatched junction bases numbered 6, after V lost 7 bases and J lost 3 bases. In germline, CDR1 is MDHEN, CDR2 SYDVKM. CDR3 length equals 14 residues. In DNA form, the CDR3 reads TGTGCCAGCATAGAACAGGGGGGTACAGATACGCAGTATTTT. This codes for CASIEQGGTDTQYF.

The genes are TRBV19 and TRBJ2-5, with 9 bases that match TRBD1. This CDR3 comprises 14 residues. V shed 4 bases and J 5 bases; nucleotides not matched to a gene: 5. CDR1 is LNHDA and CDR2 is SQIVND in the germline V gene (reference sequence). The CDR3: CASSRTGGRETQYF. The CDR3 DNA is TGTGCCAGTAGTAGAACAGGGGGCAGGGAGACCCAGTACTTC. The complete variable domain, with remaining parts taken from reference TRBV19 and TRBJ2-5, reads DGGITQSPKYLFRKEGQNVTLSCEQNLNHDAMYWYRQDPGQGLRLIYYSQIVNDFQKGDIAEGYSVSREKKESFPLTVTSAQKNPTAFYLCASSRTGGRETQYFGPGTRLLVL.

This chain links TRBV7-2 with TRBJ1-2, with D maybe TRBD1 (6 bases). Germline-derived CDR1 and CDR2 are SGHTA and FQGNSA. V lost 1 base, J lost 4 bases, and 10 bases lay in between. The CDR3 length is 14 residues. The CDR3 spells CASSLGDRFYGYTF. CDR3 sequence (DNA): TGTGCCAGCAGCTTAGGAGACAGGTTCTATGGCTACACCTTC.

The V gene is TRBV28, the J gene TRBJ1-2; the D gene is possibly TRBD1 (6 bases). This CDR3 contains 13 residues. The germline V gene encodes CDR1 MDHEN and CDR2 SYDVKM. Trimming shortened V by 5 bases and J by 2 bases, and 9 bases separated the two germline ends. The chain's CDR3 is CASSHGQNYGYTF. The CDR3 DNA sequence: TGTGCCAGCAGTCACGGACAGAACTATGGCTACACCTTC.

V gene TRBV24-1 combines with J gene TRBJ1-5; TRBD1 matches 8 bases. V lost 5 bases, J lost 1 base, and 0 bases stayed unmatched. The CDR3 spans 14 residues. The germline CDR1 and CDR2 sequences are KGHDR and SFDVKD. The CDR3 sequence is CATSGTGSNQPQHF. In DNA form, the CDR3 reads TGTGCCACCAGTGGGACAGGGAGCAATCAGCCCCAGCATTTT.

This CDR3 is CASSLVKKGTEAFF. DNA of the CDR3: TGTGCCAGCAGCTTAGTAAAGAAGGGGACTGAAGCTTTCTTT. The V gene is TRBV7-9, the J gene TRBJ1-1, with D maybe TRBD1 (5 bases). Trimming cost V 1 base and J 5 bases, with 11 bases left between them. This CDR3 region has 14 residues. CDR1 and CDR2 (germline): SEHNR, FQNEAQ (reference sequence).

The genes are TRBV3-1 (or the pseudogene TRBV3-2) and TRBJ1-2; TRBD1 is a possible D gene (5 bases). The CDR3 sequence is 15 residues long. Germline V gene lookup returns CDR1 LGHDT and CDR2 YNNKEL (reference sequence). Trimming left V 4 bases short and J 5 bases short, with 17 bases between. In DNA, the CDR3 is TGTGCCAGCAGCCCCAGGGCCACAGCCCGATATGGCTACACCTTC. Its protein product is CASSPRATARYGYTF.

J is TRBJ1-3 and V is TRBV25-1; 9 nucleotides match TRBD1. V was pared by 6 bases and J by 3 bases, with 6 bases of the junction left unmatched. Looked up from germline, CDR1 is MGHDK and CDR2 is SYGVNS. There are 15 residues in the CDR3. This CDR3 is CASRTTGGGGNTIYF. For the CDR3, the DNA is TGTGCCAGCAGGACCACAGGGGGCGGTGGAAACACCATATATTTT.

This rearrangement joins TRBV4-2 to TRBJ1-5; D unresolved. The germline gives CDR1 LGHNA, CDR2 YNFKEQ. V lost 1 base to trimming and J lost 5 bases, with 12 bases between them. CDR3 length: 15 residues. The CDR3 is CASSQGHRVDQPQHF. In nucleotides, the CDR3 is TGTGCCAGCAGCCAAGGTCACCGGGTCGATCAGCCCCAGCATTTT.

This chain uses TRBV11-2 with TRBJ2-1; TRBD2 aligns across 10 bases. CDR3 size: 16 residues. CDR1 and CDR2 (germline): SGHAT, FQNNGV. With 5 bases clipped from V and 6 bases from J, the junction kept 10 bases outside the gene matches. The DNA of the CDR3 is TGTGCCAGCAGCGTGGACCTAGCGGGGGTGATCAATGAGCAGTTCTTC. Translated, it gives CASSVDLAGVINEQFF.

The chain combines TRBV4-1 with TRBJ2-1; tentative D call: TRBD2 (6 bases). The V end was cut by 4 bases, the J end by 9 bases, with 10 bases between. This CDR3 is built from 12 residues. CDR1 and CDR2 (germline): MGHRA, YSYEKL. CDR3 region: CASSLAVGEQFF. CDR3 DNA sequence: TGCGCCAGCAGCCTAGCGGTCGGTGAGCAGTTCTTC.

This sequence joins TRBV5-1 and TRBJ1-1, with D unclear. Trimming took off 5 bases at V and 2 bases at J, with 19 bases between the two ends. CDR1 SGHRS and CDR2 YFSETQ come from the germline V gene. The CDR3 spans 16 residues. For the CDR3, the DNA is TGCGCCAGCAGATCCACACGGGGAGCCCAAAACACTGAAGCTTTCTTT. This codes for CASRSTRGAQNTEAFF. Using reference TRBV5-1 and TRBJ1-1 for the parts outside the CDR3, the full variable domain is KAGVTQTPRYLIKTRGQQVTLSCSPISGHRSVSWYQQTPGQGLQFLFEYFSETQRNKGNFPGRFSGRQFSNSRSEMNVSTLELGDSALYLCASRSTRGAQNTEAFFGQGTRLTVV.

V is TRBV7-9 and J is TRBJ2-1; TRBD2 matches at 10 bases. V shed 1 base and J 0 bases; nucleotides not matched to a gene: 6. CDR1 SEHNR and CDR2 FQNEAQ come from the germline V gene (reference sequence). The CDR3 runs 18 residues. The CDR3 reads CASSLGILAGSSYNEQFF. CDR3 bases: TGTGCCAGCAGCTTAGGTATACTAGCGGGGAGCTCCTACAATGAGCAGTTCTTC.

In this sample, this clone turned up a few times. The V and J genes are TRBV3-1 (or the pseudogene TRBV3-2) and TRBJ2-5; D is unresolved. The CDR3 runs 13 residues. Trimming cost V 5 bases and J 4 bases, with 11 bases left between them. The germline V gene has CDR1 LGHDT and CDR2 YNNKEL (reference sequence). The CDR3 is CASSYGPPETQYF. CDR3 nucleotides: TGTGCCAGCAGCTACGGTCCCCCAGAGACCCAGTACTTC.

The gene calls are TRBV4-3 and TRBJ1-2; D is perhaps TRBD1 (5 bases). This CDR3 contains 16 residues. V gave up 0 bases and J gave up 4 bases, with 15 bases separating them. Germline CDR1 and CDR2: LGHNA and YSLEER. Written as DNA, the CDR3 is TGCGCCAGCAGCCAAGATCGAAGGGGAGGGTCCTATGGCTACACCTTC. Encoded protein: CASSQDRRGGSYGYTF.

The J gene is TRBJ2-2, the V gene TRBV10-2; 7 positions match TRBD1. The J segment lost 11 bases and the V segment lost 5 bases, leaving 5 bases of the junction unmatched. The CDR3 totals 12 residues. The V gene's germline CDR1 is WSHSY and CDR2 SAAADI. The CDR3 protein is CASSSQGIELFF. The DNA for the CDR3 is TGCGCCAGCAGTTCACAGGGGATTGAGCTGTTTTTT.

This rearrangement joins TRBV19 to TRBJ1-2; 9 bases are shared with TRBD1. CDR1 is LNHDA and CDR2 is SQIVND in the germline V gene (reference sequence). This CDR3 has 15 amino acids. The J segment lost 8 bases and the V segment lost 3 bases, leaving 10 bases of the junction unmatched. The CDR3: CASSILGQGLGGYTF. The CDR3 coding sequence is TGTGCCAGTAGTATCCTCGGACAGGGGCTTGGAGGCTACACCTTC.

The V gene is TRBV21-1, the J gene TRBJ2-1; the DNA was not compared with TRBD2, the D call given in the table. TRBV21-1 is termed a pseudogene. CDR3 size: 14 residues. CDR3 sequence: CASSYSGGDYEQFF. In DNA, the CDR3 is TGTGCCAGCAGCTATAGCGGGGGGGACTATGAGCAGTTCTTC.

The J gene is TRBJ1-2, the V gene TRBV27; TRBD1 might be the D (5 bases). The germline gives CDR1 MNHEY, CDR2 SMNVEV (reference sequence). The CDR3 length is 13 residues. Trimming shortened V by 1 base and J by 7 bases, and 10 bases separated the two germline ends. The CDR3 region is CASSLFWGRGYTF. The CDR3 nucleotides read TGTGCCAGCAGTTTATTCTGGGGCCGTGGCTACACCTTC.

CDR3 in amino acids: CASSQGPGAEQYF. DNA of the CDR3: TGTGCCAGCAGCCAAGGACCAGGGGCCGAGCAGTACTTC. This chain connects TRBV3-1 (or the pseudogene TRBV3-2) to TRBJ2-7, with D tentatively TRBD1 (6 bases). From germline, CDR1 is LGHDT and CDR2 YNNKEL (reference sequence). The CDR3 is made up of 13 amino acids. Trimming stripped 1 base from V and 6 bases from J, with 10 bases between.

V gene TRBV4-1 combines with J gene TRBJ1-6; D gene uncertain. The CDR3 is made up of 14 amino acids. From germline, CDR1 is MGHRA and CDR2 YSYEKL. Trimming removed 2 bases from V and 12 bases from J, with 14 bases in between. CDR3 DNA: TGCGCCAGCAGCCAACTGGCCCCCCCAGGACCCCTCCACTTT. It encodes CASSQLAPPGPLHF.

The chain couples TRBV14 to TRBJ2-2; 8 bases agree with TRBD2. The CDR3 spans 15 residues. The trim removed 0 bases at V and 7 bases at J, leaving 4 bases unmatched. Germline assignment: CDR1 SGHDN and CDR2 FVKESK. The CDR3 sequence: CASSQERTSGGELFF. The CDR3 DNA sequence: TGTGCCAGCAGCCAAGAACGAACTAGCGGCGGGGAGCTGTTTTTT.